Given below is one T cell receptor (beta chain) in context. Its antigen remains unknown. Repertoires were generated with immunoSEQ multiplex PCR, while TCRdb's copy carries only in-frame clones and drops some. Among fewer than 300,000 clones listed, approximately 93% were seen once. The data are from a study of T cell responses to AZD1222 COVID-19 vaccine. Points from the study as a whole: There were mostly white British donors and more females than males, and clonal diversity was possibly underestimated.

V was clipped by 5 bases and J by 7 bases, with 21 bases between them. The CDR3 runs to 16 residues. CDR1 is LNHDA and CDR2 is SQIVND in the germline V gene (reference sequence). This clonotype was sampled from an adult in good health. This chain connects TRBV19 to TRBJ2-1; TRBD1 is a possible D gene (6 bases). Here the sequenced sample was peripheral blood, taken on day 0 of AZD1222 vaccination. The DNA for the CDR3 is TGTGCCAGTAGTCCAGTAGGGGGAGTAATCATAAATGAGCAGTTCTTC. The encoded protein is CASSPVGGVIINEQFF.